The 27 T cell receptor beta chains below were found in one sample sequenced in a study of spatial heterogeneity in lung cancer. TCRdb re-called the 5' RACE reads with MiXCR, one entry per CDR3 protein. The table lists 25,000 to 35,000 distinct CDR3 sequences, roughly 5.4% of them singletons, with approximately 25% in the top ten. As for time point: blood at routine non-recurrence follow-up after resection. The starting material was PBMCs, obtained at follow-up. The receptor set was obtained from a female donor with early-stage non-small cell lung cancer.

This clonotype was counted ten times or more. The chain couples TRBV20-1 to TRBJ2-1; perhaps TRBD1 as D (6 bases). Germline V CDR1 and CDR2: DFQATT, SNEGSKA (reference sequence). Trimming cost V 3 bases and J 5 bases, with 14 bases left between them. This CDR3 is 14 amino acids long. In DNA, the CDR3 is TGCAGTGCTAGGAGCCGCCGGGACAACAATGAGCAGTTCTTC. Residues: CSARSRRDNNEQFF.

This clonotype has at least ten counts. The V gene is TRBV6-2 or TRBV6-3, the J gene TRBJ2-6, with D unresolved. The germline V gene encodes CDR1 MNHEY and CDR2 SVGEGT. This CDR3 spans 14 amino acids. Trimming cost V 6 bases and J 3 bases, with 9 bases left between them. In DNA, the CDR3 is TGTGCCAGCAGCTTCCTAGGTGGGGCCAACGTCCTGACTTTC. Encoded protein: CASSFLGGANVLTF.

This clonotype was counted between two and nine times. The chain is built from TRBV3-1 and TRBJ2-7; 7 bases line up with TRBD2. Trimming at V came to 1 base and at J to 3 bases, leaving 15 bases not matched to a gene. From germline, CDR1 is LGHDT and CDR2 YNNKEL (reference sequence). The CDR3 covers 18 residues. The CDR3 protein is CASSQGPKLSGRGYEQYF. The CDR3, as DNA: TGTGCCAGCAGCCAAGGCCCCAAGTTGTCGGGGAGGGGCTACGAGCAGTACTTC.

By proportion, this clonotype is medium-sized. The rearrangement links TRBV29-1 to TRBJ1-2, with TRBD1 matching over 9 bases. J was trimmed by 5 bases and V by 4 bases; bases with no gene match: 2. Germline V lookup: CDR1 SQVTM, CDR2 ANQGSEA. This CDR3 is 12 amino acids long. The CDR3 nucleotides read TGCAGCGTTGTGACAGGGGGGTATGGCTACACCTTC. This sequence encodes CSVVTGGYGYTF.

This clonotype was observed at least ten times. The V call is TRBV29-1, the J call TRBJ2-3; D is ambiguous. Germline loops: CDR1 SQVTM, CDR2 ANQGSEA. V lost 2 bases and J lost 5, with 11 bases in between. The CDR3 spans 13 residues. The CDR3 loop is CSVEFAIGDTQYF. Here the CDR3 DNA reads TGCAGCGTTGAATTTGCTATTGGAGATACGCAGTATTTT.

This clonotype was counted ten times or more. CDR3 amino acids: CASSRGTSGNNEQFF. The CDR3 coding sequence is TGCGCCAGCAGCCGAGGGACTAGCGGAAACAATGAGCAGTTCTTC. This chain connects TRBV4-3 to TRBJ2-1; 11 bases line up with TRBD2. V lost 4 bases and J lost 5; bases outside the gene matches: 4. CDR1 and CDR2 from the germline V gene are LGHNA and YSLEER. This CDR3 comprises 15 residues.

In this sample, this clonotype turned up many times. CDR3 sequence reads: CSVDSGVGVGNNEQFF. In DNA, the CDR3 is TGCAGCGTTGATTCGGGCGTAGGTGTGGGGAACAATGAGCAGTTCTTC. This chain joins TRBV29-1 and TRBJ2-1; D remains ambiguous. The V and J ends lost 3 bases and 5 bases respectively, with 20 bases between them. Germline CDR1 and CDR2: SQVTM and ANQGSEA. This CDR3 spans 16 amino acids.

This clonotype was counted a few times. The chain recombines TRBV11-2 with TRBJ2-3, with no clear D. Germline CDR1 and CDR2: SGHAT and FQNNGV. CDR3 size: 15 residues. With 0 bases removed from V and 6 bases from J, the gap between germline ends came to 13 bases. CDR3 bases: TGTGCCAGCAGCTTAGATCTTAGTGGCGGCGATACGCAGTATTTT. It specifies CASSLDLSGGDTQYF.

CDR3 region: CASSSEGNTIYF. For the CDR3, the DNA is TGCGCCAGCAGCTCCGAGGGAAACACCATATATTTT. V is TRBV5-1 and J is TRBJ1-3; D uncertain. Trimming removed 3 bases from V and 4 bases from J, with 5 bases in between. This CDR3 has 12 residues. CDR1 and CDR2 from the germline V gene are SGHRS and YFSETQ.

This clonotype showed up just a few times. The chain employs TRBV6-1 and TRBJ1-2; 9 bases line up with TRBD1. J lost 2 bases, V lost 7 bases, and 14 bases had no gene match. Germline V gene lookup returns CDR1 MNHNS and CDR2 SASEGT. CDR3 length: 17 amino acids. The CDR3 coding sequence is TGTGCCAGCAATCCCCCGGCTGGGGACAGGGTGAACTATGGCTACACCTTC. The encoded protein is CASNPPAGDRVNYGYTF.

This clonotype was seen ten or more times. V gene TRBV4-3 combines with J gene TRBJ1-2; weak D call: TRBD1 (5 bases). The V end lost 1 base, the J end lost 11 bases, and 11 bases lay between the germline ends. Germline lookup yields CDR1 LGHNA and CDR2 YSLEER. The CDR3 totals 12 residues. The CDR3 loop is CASSQVGLEYTF. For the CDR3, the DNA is TGCGCCAGCAGCCAAGTGGGGCTTGAATACACCTTC.

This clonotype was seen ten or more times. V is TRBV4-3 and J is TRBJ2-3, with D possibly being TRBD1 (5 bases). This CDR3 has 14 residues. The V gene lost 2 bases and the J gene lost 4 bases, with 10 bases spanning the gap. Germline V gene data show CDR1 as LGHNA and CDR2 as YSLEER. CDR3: CASSQRWGPDTQYF. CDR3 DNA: TGCGCCAGCAGCCAACGCTGGGGCCCAGATACGCAGTATTTT.

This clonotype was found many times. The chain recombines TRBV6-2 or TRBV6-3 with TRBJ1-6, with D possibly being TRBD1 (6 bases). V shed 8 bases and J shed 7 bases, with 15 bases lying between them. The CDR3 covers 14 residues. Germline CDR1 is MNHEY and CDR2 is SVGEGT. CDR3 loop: CASVGTPLNSPLHF. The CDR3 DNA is TGTGCCAGCGTTGGGACACCTCTGAATTCACCCCTCCACTTT.

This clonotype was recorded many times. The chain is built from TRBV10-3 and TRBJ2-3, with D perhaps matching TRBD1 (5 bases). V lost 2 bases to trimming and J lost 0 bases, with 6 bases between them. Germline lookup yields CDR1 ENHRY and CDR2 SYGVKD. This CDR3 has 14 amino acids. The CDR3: CAISEGQSTDTQYF. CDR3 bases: TGTGCCATCAGTGAGGGACAAAGCACAGATACGCAGTATTTT.

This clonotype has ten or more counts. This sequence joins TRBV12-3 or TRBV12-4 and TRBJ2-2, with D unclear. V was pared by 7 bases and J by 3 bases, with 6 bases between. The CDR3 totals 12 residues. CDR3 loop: CASNSYTGELFF. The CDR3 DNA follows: TGTGCCAGCAATTCGTACACCGGGGAGCTGTTTTTT.

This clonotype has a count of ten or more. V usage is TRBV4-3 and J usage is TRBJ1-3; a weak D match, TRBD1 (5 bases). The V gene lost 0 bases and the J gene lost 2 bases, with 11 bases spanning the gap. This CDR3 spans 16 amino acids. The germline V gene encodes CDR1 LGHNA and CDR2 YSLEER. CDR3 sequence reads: CASSQEHRGAGNTIYF. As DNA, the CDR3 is TGCGCCAGCAGCCAAGAACATAGGGGTGCTGGAAACACCATATATTTT.

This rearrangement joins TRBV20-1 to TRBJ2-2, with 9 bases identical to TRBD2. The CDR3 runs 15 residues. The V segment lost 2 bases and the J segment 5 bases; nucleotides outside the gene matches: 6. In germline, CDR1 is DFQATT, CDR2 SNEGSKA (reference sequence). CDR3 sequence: CSARSLAGTTGELFF. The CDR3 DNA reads TGCAGTGCTAGAAGTCTAGCGGGAACTACCGGGGAGCTGTTTTTT.

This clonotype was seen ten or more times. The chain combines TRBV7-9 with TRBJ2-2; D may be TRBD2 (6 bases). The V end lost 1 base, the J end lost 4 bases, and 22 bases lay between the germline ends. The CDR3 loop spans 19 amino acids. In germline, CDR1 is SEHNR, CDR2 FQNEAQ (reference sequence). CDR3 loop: CASSLGRPSTRERTGELFF. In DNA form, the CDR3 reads TGTGCCAGCAGCTTAGGTCGGCCTTCGACACGGGAGCGCACCGGGGAGCTGTTTTTT.

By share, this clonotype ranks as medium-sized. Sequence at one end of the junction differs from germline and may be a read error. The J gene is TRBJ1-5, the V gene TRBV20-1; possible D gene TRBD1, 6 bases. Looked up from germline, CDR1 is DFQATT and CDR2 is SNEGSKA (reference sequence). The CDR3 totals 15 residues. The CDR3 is CSAREIGGRNQPQHF. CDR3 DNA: TGCAGTGCTCGAGAGATAGGGGGGCGCAATCAGCCCCAGCATTTT.

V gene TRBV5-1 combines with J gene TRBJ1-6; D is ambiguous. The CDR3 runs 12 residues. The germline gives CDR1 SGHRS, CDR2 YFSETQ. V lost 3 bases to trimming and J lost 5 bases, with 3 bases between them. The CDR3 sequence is CASSSDNSPLHF. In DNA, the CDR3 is TGCGCCAGCAGCTCGGATAATTCACCCCTCCACTTT.

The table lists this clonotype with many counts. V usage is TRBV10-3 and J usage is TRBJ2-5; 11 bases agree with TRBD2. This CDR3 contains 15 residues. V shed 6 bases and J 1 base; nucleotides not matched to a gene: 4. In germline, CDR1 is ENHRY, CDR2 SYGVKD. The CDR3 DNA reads TGTGCCATCAGGGCTAGCGGGGGGCGCCAAGAGACCCAGTACTTC. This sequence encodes CAIRASGGRQETQYF.

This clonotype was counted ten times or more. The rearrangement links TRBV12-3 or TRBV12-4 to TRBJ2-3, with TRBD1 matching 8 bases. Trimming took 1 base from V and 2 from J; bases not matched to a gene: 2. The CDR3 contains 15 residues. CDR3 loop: CASSLVDRVTDTQYF. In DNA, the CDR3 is TGTGCCAGCAGTTTAGTGGACAGGGTCACAGATACGCAGTATTTT.

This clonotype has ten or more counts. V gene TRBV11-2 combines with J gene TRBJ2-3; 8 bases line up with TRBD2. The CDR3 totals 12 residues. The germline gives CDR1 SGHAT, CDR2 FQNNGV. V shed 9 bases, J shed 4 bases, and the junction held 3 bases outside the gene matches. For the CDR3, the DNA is TGTGCCAGTTTAGCGGGGTCAGATACGCAGTATTTT. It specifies CASLAGSDTQYF.

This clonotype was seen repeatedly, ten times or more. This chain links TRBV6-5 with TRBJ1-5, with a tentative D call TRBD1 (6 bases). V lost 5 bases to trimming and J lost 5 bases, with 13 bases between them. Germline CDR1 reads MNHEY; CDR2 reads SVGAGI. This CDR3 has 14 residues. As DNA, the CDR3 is TGTGCCAGCAGTCAGGACAGTCCTCATCAGCCCCAGCATTTT. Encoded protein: CASSQDSPHQPQHF.

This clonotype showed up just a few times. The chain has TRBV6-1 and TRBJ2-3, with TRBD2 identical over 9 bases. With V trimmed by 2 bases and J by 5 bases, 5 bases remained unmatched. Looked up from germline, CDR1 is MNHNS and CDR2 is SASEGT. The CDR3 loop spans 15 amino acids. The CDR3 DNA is TGTGCCAGCAGTGAAATGGCGGGAGGGAGAGATACGCAGTATTTT. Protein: CASSEMAGGRDTQYF.

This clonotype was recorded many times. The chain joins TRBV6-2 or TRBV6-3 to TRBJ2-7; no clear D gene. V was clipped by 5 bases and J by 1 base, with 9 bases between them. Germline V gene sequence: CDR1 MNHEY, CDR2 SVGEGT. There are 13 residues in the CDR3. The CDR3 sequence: CASSVGYSYEQYF. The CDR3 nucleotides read TGTGCCAGCAGTGTTGGATATTCCTACGAGCAGTACTTC.

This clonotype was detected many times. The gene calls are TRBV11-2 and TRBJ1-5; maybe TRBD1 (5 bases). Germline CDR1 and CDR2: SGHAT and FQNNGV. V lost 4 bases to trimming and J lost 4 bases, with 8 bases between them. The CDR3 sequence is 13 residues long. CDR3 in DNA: TGTGCCAGCAGCTGGGACGGTAATCAGCCCCAGCATTTT. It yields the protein CASSWDGNQPQHF.